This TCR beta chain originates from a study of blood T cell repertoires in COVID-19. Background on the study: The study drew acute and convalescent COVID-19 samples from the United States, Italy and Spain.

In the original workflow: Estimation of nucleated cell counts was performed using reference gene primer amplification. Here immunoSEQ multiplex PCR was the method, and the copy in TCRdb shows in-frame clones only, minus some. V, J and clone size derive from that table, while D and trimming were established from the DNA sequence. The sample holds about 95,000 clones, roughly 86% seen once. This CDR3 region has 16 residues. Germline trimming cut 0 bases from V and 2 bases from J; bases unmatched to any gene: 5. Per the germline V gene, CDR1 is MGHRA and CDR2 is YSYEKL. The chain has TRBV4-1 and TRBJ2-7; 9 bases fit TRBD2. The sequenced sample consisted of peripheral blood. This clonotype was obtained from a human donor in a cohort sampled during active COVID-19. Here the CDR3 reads CASSQDNSGGTYEQYF. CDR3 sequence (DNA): TGCGCCAGCAGCCAAGATAATAGCGGGGGTACCTACGAGCAGTACTTC.